This T cell receptor beta chain originates from a study of blood T cell repertoires in COVID-19. Turning to the study itself: In each case, the material was cDNA or gDNA derived from T cells, B-cell-depleted T cells, or PBMCs.

The V end was cut by 5 bases, the J end by 9 bases, with 17 bases between. Germline V gene data show CDR1 as SGHAT and CDR2 as FQNNGV. This CDR3 region has 14 residues. Authors' analysis steps: The authors estimated nucleated cell counts from reference gene primer amplification. Measured with immunoSEQ multiplex PCR; TCRdb has only the in-frame clones, and not every one. V and J calls and clone size are copied from that table; D and trimming were computed from the DNA. The sample lists roughly 200,000 clones, about 85% occurring once. This clone was counted between two and nine times. Source material: peripheral blood. The TCR was taken from a man in his 60s with active or convalescent COVID-19. The rearrangement links TRBV11-2 to TRBJ2-1; tentatively, D is TRBD1 (6 bases). This CDR3 is CASSPMWGRSEQFF. DNA for the CDR3: TGTGCCAGCAGCCCTATGTGGGGGCGCAGTGAGCAGTTCTTC.